A single sample is the source of the 14 T cell receptor beta chains below, sequenced in a study of blood T cell repertoires in COVID-19. The method was immunoSEQ multiplex PCR; TCRdb's version includes in-frame clones alone and lacks a portion of them. The sample has 470,000 or so clones; approximately 83% are singletons. The sequenced sample consisted of peripheral blood. The receptor source for this set is a human donor in a cohort sampled during active COVID-19.

This chain uses TRBV20-1 with TRBJ1-2; D is unclear. V lost 1 base and J lost 7, with 7 bases in between. CDR3 length: 11 amino acids. CDR1 and CDR2 from the germline V gene are DFQATT and SNEGSKA (reference sequence). CDR3 sequence (DNA): TGCAGTGCTAGAGTTACTTTTGGCTACACCTTC. Translated: CSARVTFGYTF.

The chain employs TRBV5-6 and TRBJ2-6; tentatively, D is TRBD2 (6 bases). CDR1 and CDR2 (germline): SGHDT, YYEEEE. V was trimmed by 1 base and J by 0 bases, leaving 14 bases between them. The CDR3 loop spans 18 amino acids. The CDR3 region is CASSLWSSVVSGANVLTF. The CDR3 coding sequence is TGTGCCAGCAGCTTGTGGTCTAGCGTCGTCTCTGGGGCCAACGTCCTGACTTTC.

The chain combines TRBV11-3 with TRBJ2-7, with 13 nucleotides matching TRBD2. The CDR3 spans 15 residues. The ends lost 6 bases at V and 6 bases at J; junction bases unmatched: 8. Germline V gene lookup returns CDR1 SGHNT and CDR2 YENEEA. The CDR3: CASSTGLAGESEQYF. The CDR3, as DNA: TGTGCCAGCAGTACCGGACTAGCGGGAGAATCCGAGCAGTACTTC.

The rearrangement uses TRBV6-5 and TRBJ2-7, with TRBD2 matching over 11 bases. V dropped 9 bases and J dropped 3; count of bases not matched to a gene: 4. CDR1 is MNHEY, CDR2 SVGAGI, per germline. The CDR3 totals 13 residues. The CDR3 spells CASLGLAVYEQYF. CDR3 nucleotides: TGTGCCAGTTTGGGACTAGCGGTCTACGAGCAGTACTTC.

This clone is a singleton in its sample. The gene calls are TRBV19 and TRBJ2-3; D is possibly TRBD2 (5 bases). Germline V gives CDR1 LNHDA, CDR2 SQIVND (reference sequence). Trimming took off 7 bases at V and 5 bases at J, with 16 bases between the two ends. The CDR3 has 14 residues. This CDR3 reads CASKGLASGDTQYF. CDR3 in DNA: TGTGCCAGTAAAGGGCTAGCCTCGGGAGATACGCAGTATTTT. Full variable domain (outside the CDR3, taken from reference TRBV19 and TRBJ2-3): DGGITQSPKYLFRKEGQNVTLSCEQNLNHDAMYWYRQDPGQGLRLIYYSQIVNDFQKGDIAEGYSVSREKKESFPLTVTSAQKNPTAFYLCASKGLASGDTQYFGPGTRLTVL.

This clone was recorded only once. The chain recombines TRBV7-8 with TRBJ2-7; 7 nucleotides line up with TRBD2. The CDR3 is made up of 16 amino acids. After removal of 5 bases from V and 2 bases from J, the junction contained 12 bases not matched to a gene. CDR1 is SGHVS and CDR2 is FQNEAQ in the germline V gene. The CDR3 nucleotides read TGTGCCAGCAGCCGAGGGTGGGGGGGGAACGCCTACGAGCAGTACTTC. Its translation is CASSRGWGGNAYEQYF.

The chain employs TRBV10-3 and TRBJ1-1, with unresolved D. The V end lost 3 bases, the J end lost 2 bases, and 7 bases lay between the germline ends. The CDR3 has 13 residues. Germline V gene data show CDR1 as ENHRY and CDR2 as SYGVKD. The CDR3 here is CAISERVNTEAFF. In DNA form, the CDR3 reads TGTGCCATCAGTGAACGCGTAAACACTGAAGCTTTCTTT.

The V and J genes are TRBV19 and TRBJ2-1; 10 bases are a match to TRBD2. The CDR3 contains 17 residues. Trimming removed 3 bases from V and 7 bases from J; junction bases left unmatched: 12. Germline V CDR1 and CDR2: LNHDA, SQIVND (reference sequence). The CDR3 is CASSIDLASGSLNEQFF. DNA of the CDR3: TGTGCCAGTAGTATTGATCTCGCTAGCGGGAGTTTGAATGAGCAGTTCTTC.

This chain connects TRBV3-1 (or the pseudogene TRBV3-2) to TRBJ1-5; D perhaps matches TRBD1 (5 bases). This CDR3 is built from 13 residues. CDR1 LGHDT and CDR2 YNNKEL come from the germline V gene (reference sequence). The V and J ends lost 0 bases and 7 bases respectively, with 7 bases between them. The CDR3 sequence is CASSQDREQPQHF. Here the CDR3 DNA reads TGTGCCAGCAGCCAAGACAGGGAACAGCCCCAGCATTTT.

The chain joins TRBV6-6 to TRBJ1-2; the D gene is possibly TRBD1 (5 bases). The germline V gene has CDR1 MNHNY and CDR2 SVGAGI (reference sequence). Trimming stripped 4 bases from V and 1 base from J, with 10 bases between. The CDR3 is 14 residues long. CDR3 coding DNA: TGTGCCAGCAGTTCCCACGACAGTAACTATGGCTACACCTTC. Protein sequence: CASSSHDSNYGYTF.

J is TRBJ1-4 and V is TRBV18, with TRBD1 matching over 7 bases. The trim removed 1 base at V and 5 bases at J, leaving 10 bases unmatched. Germline V gene lookup returns CDR1 KGHSH and CDR2 LQKENI. The CDR3 has 17 amino acids. CDR3 residues: CASSPRDGDRTNEKLFF. DNA of the CDR3: TGTGCCAGCTCACCACGGGATGGGGACAGAACGAATGAAAAACTGTTTTTT.

The CDR3 DNA is TGTGCCAGCAGCGCCGGGTCGTCCTACGAGCAGTACTTC. Translation gives CASSAGSSYEQYF. The J gene is TRBJ2-7, the V gene TRBV5-4; D is uncertain. This CDR3 has 13 residues. V shed 4 bases and J shed 1 base, with 9 bases lying between them. Germline CDR1 reads SGHNT; CDR2 reads YYREEE (reference sequence).

This chain links TRBV3-1 (or the pseudogene TRBV3-2) with TRBJ1-1, with 10 bases aligning to TRBD1. The CDR3 covers 13 residues. Germline loops: CDR1 LGHDT, CDR2 YNNKEL (reference sequence). V lost 1 base to trimming and J lost 11 bases; unmatched junction nucleotides: 4. The CDR3 is CASSQGQGAGAFF. In DNA, the CDR3 is TGTGCCAGCAGCCAAGGACAGGGGGCGGGGGCTTTCTTT.

The chain uses TRBV4-2 and TRBJ2-2; 8 nucleotides align to TRBD1. From germline, CDR1 is LGHNA and CDR2 YNFKEQ. The length of the CDR3 is 15 residues. Unmatched junction bases numbered 3, after V lost 4 bases and J lost 2 bases. Here the CDR3 DNA reads TGTGCCAGCAGCCTCGACAGGGGAAACACCGGGGAGCTGTTTTTT. Its translation is CASSLDRGNTGELFF.